What follows are 26 T cell receptor beta chains derived from one specimen sequenced in a study of blood T cell repertoires in COVID-19. Assay used: immunoSEQ multiplex PCR; TCRdb lists only in-frame clones, some missing. The sample has a few hundred thousand clones, over 75% seen once; the top ten hold about 9.4%. The sample was peripheral blood. Every receptor here comes from a woman aged 65 to 85 with COVID-19, enrolled during active disease.

This clone was seen only once. V gene TRBV6-2 or TRBV6-3 combines with J gene TRBJ1-5; D ambiguous. Looked up from germline, CDR1 is MNHEY and CDR2 is SVGEGT. This CDR3 contains 15 residues. V lost 2 bases to trimming and J lost 5 bases, with 13 bases between them. The CDR3 loop reads CASSYPRRGDQPQHF. CDR3 coding DNA: TGTGCCAGCAGTTACCCGAGGCGCGGAGATCAGCCCCAGCATTTT.

Turning to this clone: A much larger clone is a single base away; this may be a read error. The chain recombines TRBV5-1 with TRBJ1-1, with 7 bases lining up with TRBD1. Per germline, CDR1 SGHRS and CDR2 YFSETQ. This CDR3 region has 14 residues. With 3 bases clipped from V and 0 bases from J, the junction kept 2 bases outside the gene matches. CDR3: CASSSGQMNTEAFF. The CDR3 DNA reads TGCGCCAGCAGCTCGGGACAGATGAACACTGAAGCTTTCTTT. Filled out from reference TRBV5-1 and TRBJ1-1, the complete variable domain reads KAGVTQTPRYLIKTRGQQVTLSCSPISGHRSVSWYQQTPGQGLQFLFEYFSETQRNKGNFPGRFSGRQFSNSRSEMNVSTLELGDSALYLCASSSGQMNTEAFFGQGTRLTVV.

This chain uses TRBV5-1 with TRBJ1-6; no definite D call. CDR1 is SGHRS and CDR2 is YFSETQ in the germline V gene. The CDR3 has 15 residues. The ends were cut back, 0 bases at V and 8 bases at J, with 12 bases in the middle. CDR3 in amino acids: CASSLAWAGDSPLHF. CDR3 nucleotides: TGCGCCAGCAGCTTGGCCTGGGCGGGTGATTCACCCCTCCACTTT. Based on the CDR3 plus reference TRBV5-1 and TRBJ1-6, the full variable domain is KAGVTQTPRYLIKTRGQQVTLSCSPISGHRSVSWYQQTPGQGLQFLFEYFSETQRNKGNFPGRFSGRQFSNSRSEMNVSTLELGDSALYLCASSLAWAGDSPLHFGNGTRLTVT.

The chain carries TRBV7-3 and TRBJ2-3; 7 bases align to TRBD2. The CDR3 runs to 14 residues. Germline V gives CDR1 SGHTA, CDR2 FQGTGA. The V and J ends lost 6 bases and 4 bases, in that order; junction bases with no gene match: 7. The CDR3 DNA sequence: TGTGCCAGCAGTCCCACTAGCGTCTCAGATACGCAGTATTTT. As protein: CASSPTSVSDTQYF.

The chain employs TRBV5-4 and TRBJ2-7; tentative D call: TRBD2 (5 bases). CDR1 and CDR2 (germline): SGHNT, YYREEE (reference sequence). This CDR3 region has 13 residues. V lost 5 bases, J lost 5 bases, and 14 bases lay in between. CDR3: CASSIYLANEQYF. CDR3 DNA: TGTGCCAGCAGTATCTACCTAGCTAACGAGCAGTACTTC. Looking up the rest from reference TRBV5-4 and TRBJ2-7 gives the full variable domain: ETGVTQSPTHLIKTRGQQVTLRCSSQSGHNTVSWYQQALGQGPQFIFQYYREEENGRGNFPPRFSGLQFPNYSSELNVNALELDDSALYLCASSIYLANEQYFGPGTRLTVT.

The rearrangement links TRBV3-1 (or the pseudogene TRBV3-2) to TRBJ2-3; maybe TRBD1 (5 bases). Germline V CDR1 and CDR2: LGHDT, YNNKEL (reference sequence). V was clipped by 4 bases and J by 2 bases, with 16 bases between them. The length of the CDR3 is 16 residues. The DNA for the CDR3 is TGTGCCAGCAGCCTAAATGTACAGGCGAACACAGATACGCAGTATTTT. Its protein product is CASSLNVQANTDTQYF.

This chain connects TRBV10-3 to TRBJ2-7; a weak D match, TRBD2 (5 bases). This CDR3 is 14 amino acids long. Trimming removed 4 bases from V and 0 bases from J, with 10 bases in between. Germline CDR1 is ENHRY and CDR2 is SYGVKD. CDR3 loop: CAISGPGSSYEQYF. As DNA, the CDR3 is TGTGCCATCAGTGGACCGGGATCCTCCTACGAGCAGTACTTC.

This clone occurred once. The genes are TRBV12-3 or TRBV12-4 and TRBJ2-5, with D possibly TRBD2 on 6 matching bases. V was trimmed by 7 bases and J by 1 base, leaving 10 bases between them. The CDR3 contains 13 residues. The CDR3 here is CASTRGLQETQYF. For the CDR3, the DNA is TGTGCCAGCACCCGGGGACTCCAAGAGACCCAGTACTTC.

The gene calls are TRBV9 and TRBJ2-3; D ambiguous. V was shortened by 4 bases and J by 6 bases, with 9 bases between the two germline ends. This CDR3 spans 12 amino acids. CDR1 and CDR2 (germline): SGDLS, YYNGEE. The CDR3 loop reads CASSPRWDTQYF. CDR3 coding DNA: TGTGCCAGCAGCCCTAGGTGGGATACGCAGTATTTT.

The rearrangement joins TRBV5-1 to TRBJ1-1; 7 nucleotides line up with TRBD1. This CDR3 has 14 amino acids. The germline V gene has CDR1 SGHRS and CDR2 YFSETQ. The junction had 11 bases not matched to a gene; V was cut back by 4 bases and J by 8 bases. CDR3 nucleotides: TGCGCCAGCAGCATTCGACAGGGTTCACGGGAAGCTTTCTTT. Residues: CASSIRQGSREAFF. Complete variable domain (other parts from reference TRBV5-1 and TRBJ1-1): KAGVTQTPRYLIKTRGQQVTLSCSPISGHRSVSWYQQTPGQGLQFLFEYFSETQRNKGNFPGRFSGRQFSNSRSEMNVSTLELGDSALYLCASSIRQGSREAFFGQGTRLTVV.

The chain combines TRBV30 with TRBJ2-7; D is perhaps TRBD2 (6 bases). Deletions cut 8 bases from V and 0 bases from J, with 14 bases between. Germline assignment: CDR1 GTSNPN and CDR2 SVGIG (reference sequence). CDR3 length: 13 residues. The CDR3 sequence: CALHQGGSYEQYF. As DNA, the CDR3 is TGTGCCCTACATCAGGGAGGCTCCTACGAGCAGTACTTC.

The chain recombines TRBV9 with TRBJ2-7, with D uncertain. The CDR3 extends over 14 amino acids. V lost 0 bases and J lost 4, with 11 bases in between. The germline V gene encodes CDR1 SGDLS and CDR2 YYNGEE. CDR3 sequence reads: CASSVGQAYYEQYF. CDR3 nucleotides: TGTGCCAGCAGCGTAGGGCAGGCCTATTACGAGCAGTACTTC. The full variable domain, its missing parts supplied by reference TRBV9 and TRBJ2-7, is DSGVTQTPKHLITATGQRVTLRCSPRSGDLSVYWYQQSLDQGLQFLIQYYNGEERAKGNILERFSAQQFPDLHSELNLSSLELGDSALYFCASSVGQAYYEQYFGPGTRLTVT.

The chain employs TRBV7-9 and TRBJ2-3; 8 bases fit TRBD2. Germline V gene lookup returns CDR1 SEHNR and CDR2 FQNEAQ (reference sequence). This CDR3 region has 15 residues. V lost 4 bases and J lost 4; bases outside the gene matches: 7. CDR3 nucleotides: TGTGCCAGCAGCTCCGGGACTAGTGCCGCAGATACGCAGTATTTT. This sequence encodes CASSSGTSAADTQYF.

DNA of the CDR3: TGTGCCAGCAGTTTCGGAACAGGTCGGCCCCAGCATTTT. Translating it yields CASSFGTGRPQHF. The chain carries TRBV27 and TRBJ1-5; perhaps TRBD1 as D (5 bases). CDR1 and CDR2 from the germline V gene are MNHEY and SMNVEV (reference sequence). CDR3 length: 13 residues. V was pared by 3 bases and J by 9 bases, with 12 bases between.

The chain joins TRBV24-1 to TRBJ2-1, with D unclear. The CDR3 extends over 14 amino acids. Germline V lookup: CDR1 KGHDR, CDR2 SFDVKD. V dropped 3 bases and J dropped 4 bases, with 9 bases sitting between them. CDR3 residues: CATSDDSQYNEQFF. The CDR3 DNA follows: TGTGCCACCAGTGATGACTCCCAATACAATGAGCAGTTCTTC.

The gene calls are TRBV4-3 and TRBJ2-7; D perhaps matches TRBD2 (5 bases). This CDR3 has 15 residues. The germline gives CDR1 LGHNA, CDR2 YSLEER. The V gene lost 4 bases and the J gene lost 3 bases, with 16 bases spanning the gap. CDR3 in amino acids: CASSPNPTTFYEQYF. The CDR3 coding sequence is TGCGCCAGCAGCCCTAATCCGACTACTTTCTACGAGCAGTACTTC.

This clone was seen a handful of times. The V call is TRBV28, the J call TRBJ1-4; D not certain. The CDR3 spans 18 residues. Deletions cut 1 base from V and 0 bases from J, with 15 bases between. The germline gives CDR1 MDHEN, CDR2 SYDVKM. The CDR3 DNA reads TGTGCCAGCAGTTTATTACTAGGGTTGAGGGCAACTAATGAAAAACTGTTTTTT. Translating gives CASSLLLGLRATNEKLFF. Based on the CDR3 plus reference TRBV28 and TRBJ1-4, the full variable domain is DVKVTQSSRYLVKRTGEKVFLECVQDMDHENMFWYRQDPGLGLRLIYFSYDVKMKEKGDIPEGYSVSREKKERFSLILESASTNQTSMYLCASSLLLGLRATNEKLFFGSGTQLSVL.

This clone was detected once. The CDR3 nucleotides are TGTGCCAGCAGTTTAGACACCTCCGGGGAGCTGTTTTTT. Its protein is CASSLDTSGELFF. The chain carries TRBV12-3 or TRBV12-4 and TRBJ2-2; D remains unclear. The CDR3 loop spans 13 amino acids. Trimming took off 1 base at V and 6 bases at J, with 6 bases between the two ends.

This chain connects TRBV30 to TRBJ1-5; the D is unclear. Germline loops: CDR1 GTSNPN, CDR2 SVGIG (reference sequence). Trimming removed 1 base from V and 0 bases from J, with 10 bases in between. This CDR3 has 15 residues. CDR3 bases: TGTGCCTGGAGTGGAGGGTACTATAGCAATCAGCCCCAGCATTTT. This codes for CAWSGGYYSNQPQHF.

The chain combines TRBV30 with TRBJ1-4; TRBD1 matches 8 bases. The length of the CDR3 is 14 residues. V lost 4 bases, J lost 8 bases, and 9 bases stayed unmatched. Germline V CDR1 and CDR2: GTSNPN, SVGIG (reference sequence). The CDR3: CAWNLRGRGEKLFF. Here the CDR3 DNA reads TGTGCCTGGAATCTCAGGGGGCGCGGGGAAAAACTGTTTTTT.

This sequence joins TRBV6-5 and TRBJ2-1; the D gene is possibly TRBD2 (6 bases). The germline V and J ends were trimmed by 8 bases and 6 bases, with 17 bases remaining between them. This CDR3 spans 14 amino acids. The germline CDR1 and CDR2 sequences are MNHEY and SVGAGI. CDR3 loop: CASLRLVGVNEQFF. The CDR3 bases are TGTGCCAGCCTCAGACTAGTTGGTGTCAATGAGCAGTTCTTC.

This chain joins TRBV30 and TRBJ2-7; D is ambiguous. Germline CDR1 GTSNPN, CDR2 SVGIG (reference sequence). V dropped 4 bases and J dropped 0 bases, with 10 bases sitting between them. The CDR3 spans 13 residues. CDR3 DNA: TGTGCCTGGACTCTGAGAGCCTCCTACGAGCAGTACTTC. Protein: CAWTLRASYEQYF.

V and J are TRBV3-1 (or the pseudogene TRBV3-2) and TRBJ2-4; 10 nucleotides align to TRBD2. The CDR3 runs 15 residues. CDR1 and CDR2 from the germline V gene are LGHDT and YNNKEL (reference sequence). Trimming removed 0 bases from V and 8 bases from J; junction bases left unmatched: 4. This CDR3 reads CASSQDSSGRYIQYF. Written as DNA, the CDR3 is TGTGCCAGCAGCCAAGATTCTAGCGGGAGATACATTCAGTACTTC.

The chain combines TRBV28 with TRBJ2-4; 10 nucleotides agree with TRBD2. The trim removed 10 bases at V and 2 bases at J, leaving 5 bases unmatched. CDR1 is MDHEN, CDR2 SYDVKM, per germline. CDR3 size: 14 residues. The CDR3 DNA reads as TGTGCCACGCTAGCGGGAGCAACCAAAAACATTCAGTACTTC. Translating it yields CATLAGATKNIQYF.

This clone was recorded a few times. The rearrangement joins TRBV4-1 to TRBJ2-2; D remains ambiguous. V lost 5 bases and J lost 0, with 7 bases in between. This CDR3 comprises 14 residues. Germline CDR1 and CDR2: MGHRA and YSYEKL. In DNA form, the CDR3 reads TGCGCCAGCAGCGAGTTACCGAACACCGGGGAGCTGTTTTTT. This encodes CASSELPNTGELFF.

The rearrangement links TRBV14 to TRBJ2-4; TRBD1 matches 7 bases. Trimming cost V 2 bases and J 3 bases; bases outside gene matches: 7. The CDR3 is 16 residues long. The germline gives CDR1 SGHDN, CDR2 FVKESK. The CDR3 spells CASSQPGQSIKNIQYF. The CDR3 region has the DNA TGTGCCAGCAGCCAACCGGGACAGAGCATCAAAAACATTCAGTACTTC.